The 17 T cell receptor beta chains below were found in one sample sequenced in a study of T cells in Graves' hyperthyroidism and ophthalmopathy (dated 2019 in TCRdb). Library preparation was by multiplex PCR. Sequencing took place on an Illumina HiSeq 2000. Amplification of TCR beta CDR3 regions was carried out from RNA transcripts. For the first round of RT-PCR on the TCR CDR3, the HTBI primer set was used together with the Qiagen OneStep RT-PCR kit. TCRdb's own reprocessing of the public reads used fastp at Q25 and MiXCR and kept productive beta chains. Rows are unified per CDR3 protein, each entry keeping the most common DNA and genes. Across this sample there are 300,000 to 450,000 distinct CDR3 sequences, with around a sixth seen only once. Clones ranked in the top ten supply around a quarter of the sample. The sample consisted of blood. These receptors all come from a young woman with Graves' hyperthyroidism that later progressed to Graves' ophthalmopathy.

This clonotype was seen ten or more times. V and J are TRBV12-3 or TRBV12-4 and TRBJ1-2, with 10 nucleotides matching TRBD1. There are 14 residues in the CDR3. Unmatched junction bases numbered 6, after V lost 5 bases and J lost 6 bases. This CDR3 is CASSIRQGAHGYTF. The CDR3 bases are TGTGCCAGCAGTATACGACAGGGGGCGCATGGCTACACCTTC.

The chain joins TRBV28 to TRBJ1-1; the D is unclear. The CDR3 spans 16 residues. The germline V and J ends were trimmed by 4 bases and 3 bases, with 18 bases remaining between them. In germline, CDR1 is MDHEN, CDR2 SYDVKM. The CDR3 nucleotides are TGTGCCAGCAGTTCCCCCGGGTGGGTCTGGGACACTGAAGCTTTCTTT. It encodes CASSSPGWVWDTEAFF.

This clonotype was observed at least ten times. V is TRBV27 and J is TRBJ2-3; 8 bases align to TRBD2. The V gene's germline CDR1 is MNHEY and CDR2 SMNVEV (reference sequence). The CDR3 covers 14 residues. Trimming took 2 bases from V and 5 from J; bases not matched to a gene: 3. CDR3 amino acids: CASSLRGRKDTQYF. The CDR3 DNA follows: TGTGCCAGCAGTTTACGCGGGAGGAAAGATACGCAGTATTTT.

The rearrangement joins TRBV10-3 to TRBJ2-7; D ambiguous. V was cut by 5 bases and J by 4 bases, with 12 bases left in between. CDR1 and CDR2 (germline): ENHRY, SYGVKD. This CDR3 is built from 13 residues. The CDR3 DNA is TGTGCCATCAGTACCCTCCGGGCTTACGAGCAGTACTTC. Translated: CAISTLRAYEQYF.

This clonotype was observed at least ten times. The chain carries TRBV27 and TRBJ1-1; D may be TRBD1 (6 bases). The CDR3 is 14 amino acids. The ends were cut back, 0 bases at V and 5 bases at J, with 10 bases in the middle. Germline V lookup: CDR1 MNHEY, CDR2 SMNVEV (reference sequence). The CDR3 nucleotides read TGTGCCAGCAGTTTATCAGCAGGGGAGACTGAAGCTTTCTTT. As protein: CASSLSAGETEAFF.

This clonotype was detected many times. The CDR3 sequence is CASSQDRTDTDTQYF. CDR3 sequence (DNA): TGTGCCAGCAGCCAAGACCGGACAGACACAGATACGCAGTATTTT. This chain links TRBV14 with TRBJ2-3, with D perhaps TRBD1 (6 bases). Germline V gene lookup returns CDR1 SGHDN and CDR2 FVKESK. The V and J ends lost 0 bases and 2 bases respectively, with 9 bases between them. The CDR3 contains 15 residues.

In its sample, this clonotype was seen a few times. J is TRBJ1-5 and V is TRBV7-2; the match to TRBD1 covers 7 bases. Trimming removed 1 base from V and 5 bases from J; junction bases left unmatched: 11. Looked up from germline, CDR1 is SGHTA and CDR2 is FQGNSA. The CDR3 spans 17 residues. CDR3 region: CASSLVAGGLDYQPQHF. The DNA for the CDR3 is TGTGCCAGCAGCTTAGTGGCAGGGGGACTCGATTATCAGCCCCAGCATTTT.

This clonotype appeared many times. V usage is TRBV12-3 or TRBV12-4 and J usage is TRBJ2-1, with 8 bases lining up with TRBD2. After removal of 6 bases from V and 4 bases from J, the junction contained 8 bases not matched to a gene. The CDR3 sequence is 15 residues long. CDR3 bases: TGTGCCAGCAGCCCCGGGACTAGGGTGTACAATGAGCAGTTCTTC. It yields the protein CASSPGTRVYNEQFF.

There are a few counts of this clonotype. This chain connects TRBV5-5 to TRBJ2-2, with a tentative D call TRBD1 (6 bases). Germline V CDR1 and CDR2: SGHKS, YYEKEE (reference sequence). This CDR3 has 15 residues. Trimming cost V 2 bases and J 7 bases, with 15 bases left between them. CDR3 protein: CASSFRQDYVGELFF. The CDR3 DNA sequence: TGTGCCAGCAGCTTCCGACAGGATTATGTCGGGGAGCTGTTTTTT. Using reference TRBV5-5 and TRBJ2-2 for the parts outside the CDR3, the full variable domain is DAGVTQSPTHLIKTRGQQVTLRCSPISGHKSVSWYQQVLGQGPQFIFQYYEKEERGRGNFPDRFSARQFPNYSSELNVNALLLGDSALYLCASSFRQDYVGELFFGEGSRLTVL.

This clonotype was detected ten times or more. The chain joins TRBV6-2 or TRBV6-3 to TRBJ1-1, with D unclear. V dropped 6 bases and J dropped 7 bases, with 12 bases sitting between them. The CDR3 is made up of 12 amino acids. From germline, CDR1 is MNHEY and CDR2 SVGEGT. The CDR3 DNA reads TGTGCCAGCAGCGACTACAACGGTGAAGCTTTCTTT. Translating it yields CASSDYNGEAFF.

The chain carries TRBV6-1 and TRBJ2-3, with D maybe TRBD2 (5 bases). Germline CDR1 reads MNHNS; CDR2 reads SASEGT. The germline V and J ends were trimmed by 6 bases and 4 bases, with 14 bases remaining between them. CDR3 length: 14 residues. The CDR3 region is CASSPGSNPDTQYF. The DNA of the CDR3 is TGTGCCAGCAGCCCGGGGTCGAATCCAGATACGCAGTATTTT.

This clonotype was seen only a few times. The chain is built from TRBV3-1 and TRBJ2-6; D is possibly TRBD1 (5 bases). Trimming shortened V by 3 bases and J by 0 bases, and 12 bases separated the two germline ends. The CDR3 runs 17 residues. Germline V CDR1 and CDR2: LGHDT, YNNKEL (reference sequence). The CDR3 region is CASSHRQGNSGANVLTF. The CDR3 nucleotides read TGTGCCAGCAGCCATAGGCAGGGAAACTCTGGGGCCAACGTCCTGACTTTC.

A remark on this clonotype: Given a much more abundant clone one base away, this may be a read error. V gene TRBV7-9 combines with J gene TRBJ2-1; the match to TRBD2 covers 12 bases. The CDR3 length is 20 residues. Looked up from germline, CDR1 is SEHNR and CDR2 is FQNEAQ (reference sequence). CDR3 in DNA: TGTGCCAGCAGCTTACAGGGGACTAGCGGGTCATCGAGCTCCTACCATGAGCAGTTCTTC. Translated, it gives CASSLQGTSGSSSSYHEQFF.

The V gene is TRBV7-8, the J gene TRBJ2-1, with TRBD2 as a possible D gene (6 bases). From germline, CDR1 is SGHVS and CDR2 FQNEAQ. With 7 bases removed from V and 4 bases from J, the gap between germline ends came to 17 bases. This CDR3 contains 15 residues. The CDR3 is CASTFLAEGYNEQFF. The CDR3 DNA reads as TGTGCCAGCACCTTTCTGGCGGAGGGTTACAATGAGCAGTTCTTC.

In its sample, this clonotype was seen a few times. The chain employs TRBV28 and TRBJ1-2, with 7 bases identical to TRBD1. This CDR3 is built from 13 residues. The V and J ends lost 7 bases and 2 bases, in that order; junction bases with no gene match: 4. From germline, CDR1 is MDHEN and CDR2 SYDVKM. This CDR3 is CASTPTGNYGYTF. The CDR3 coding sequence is TGTGCCAGCACCCCGACAGGGAACTATGGCTACACCTTC.

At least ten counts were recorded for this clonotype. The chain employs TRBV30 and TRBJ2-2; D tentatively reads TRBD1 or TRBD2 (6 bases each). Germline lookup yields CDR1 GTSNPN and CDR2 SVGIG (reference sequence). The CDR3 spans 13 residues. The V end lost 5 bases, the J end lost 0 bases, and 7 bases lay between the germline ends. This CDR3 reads CAWGGPNTGELFF. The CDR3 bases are TGTGCCTGGGGGGGGCCGAACACCGGGGAGCTGTTTTTT. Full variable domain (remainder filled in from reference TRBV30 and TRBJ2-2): SQTIHQWPATLVQPVGSPLSLECTVEGTSNPNLYWYRQAAGRGLQLLFYSVGIGQISSEVPQNLSASRPQDRQFILSSKKLLLSDSGFYLCAWGGPNTGELFFGEGSRLTVL.

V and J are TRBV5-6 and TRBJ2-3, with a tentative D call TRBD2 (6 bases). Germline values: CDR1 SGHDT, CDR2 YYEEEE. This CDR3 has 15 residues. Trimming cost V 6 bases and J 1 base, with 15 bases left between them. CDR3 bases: TGTGCCAGCACTCCGTCCGGGACTGGCACAGATACGCAGTATTTT. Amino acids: CASTPSGTGTDTQYF.